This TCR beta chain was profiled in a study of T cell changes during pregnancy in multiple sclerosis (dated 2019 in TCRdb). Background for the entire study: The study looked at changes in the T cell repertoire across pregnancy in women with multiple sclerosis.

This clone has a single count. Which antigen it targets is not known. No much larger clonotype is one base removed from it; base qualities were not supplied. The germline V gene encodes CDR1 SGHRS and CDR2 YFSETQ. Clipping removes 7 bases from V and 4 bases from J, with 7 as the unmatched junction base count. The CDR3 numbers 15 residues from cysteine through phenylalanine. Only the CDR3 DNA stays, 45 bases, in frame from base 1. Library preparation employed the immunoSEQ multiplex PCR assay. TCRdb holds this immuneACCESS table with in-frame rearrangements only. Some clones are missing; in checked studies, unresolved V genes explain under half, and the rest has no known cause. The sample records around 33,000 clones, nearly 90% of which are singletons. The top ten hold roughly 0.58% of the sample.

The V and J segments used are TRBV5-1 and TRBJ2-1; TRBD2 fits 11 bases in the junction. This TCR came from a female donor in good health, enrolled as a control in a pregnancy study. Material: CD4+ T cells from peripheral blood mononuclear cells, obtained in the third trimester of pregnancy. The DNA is TGCGCCAGCTGGCAAACTAGCGGGGGTTACAATGAGCAGTTCTTC. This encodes CASWQTSGGYNEQFF. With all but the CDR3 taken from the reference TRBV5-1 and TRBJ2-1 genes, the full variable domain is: KAGVTQTPRYLIKTRGQQVTLSCSPISGHRSVSWYQQTPGQGLQFLFEYFSETQRNKGNFPGRFSGRQFSNSRSEMNVSTLELGDSALYLCASWQTSGGYNEQFFGPGTRLTVL.